Following are 4 T cell receptor beta chains from one sample sequenced in a study of T cell clonality in common variable immunodeficiency. Study-wide points: In common variable immunodeficiency, TCR beta chains reportedly carried fewer deletions and N-nucleotide insertions.

What these receptors recognize is not known. Here immunoSEQ multiplex PCR was the method, and the copy in TCRdb shows in-frame clones only, minus some. This repertoire holds about 33,000 clones, and none appear only once. The sample taken for sequencing was peripheral blood mononuclear cells. These receptors all stem from a human donor with common variable immunodeficiency.

Concerning this clone itself: The read halts 3 residues ahead of the CDR3 end, with the missing end drawn from the germline J gene. The chain has TRBV5-5 and TRBJ2-3, with 9 bases that match TRBD1. The CDR3 contains 14 residues. The germline CDR1 and CDR2 sequences are SGHKS and YYEKEE (reference sequence). V dropped 3 bases and J dropped 5; count of bases not matched to a gene: 4. CDR3 protein: CASSWTGAEDTQYF. CDR3 DNA, as far as it was read: TGTGCCAGCAGCTGGACAGGGGCGGAAGATACG.

This clone was counted ten times or more. The read terminates 3 residues before the CDR3 end, so the remaining end is supplied by the germline J gene. This chain uses TRBV6-1 with TRBJ2-7; 7 positions agree with TRBD1. CDR3 length equals 15 residues. With V trimmed by 1 base and J by 0 bases, 3 bases remained unmatched. CDR1 is MNHNS, CDR2 SASEGT, per germline. CDR3 DNA, as far as it was read: TGTGCCAGCAGTGAAGTGGGGGACAGCTCCTACGAG. It is translated as CASSEVGDSSYE. The full-length CDR3 reads as CASSEVGDSSYEQYF.

This clone was seen repeatedly, ten times or more. The read is 3 residues too short to cover the CDR3 end, so that end is filled in from the germline J gene. The chain recombines TRBV20-1 with TRBJ1-3; D unresolved. The CDR3 consists of 14 residues. The V end was cut by 1 base, the J end by 0 bases, with 7 bases between. Germline lookup yields CDR1 DFQATT and CDR2 SNEGSKA (reference sequence). CDR3 protein: CSARGLSSGNTIYF. The DNA read from the CDR3 is TGCAGTGCTAGAGGACTGAGCTCTGGAAACACC.

This clone was observed many times. From the germline J gene comes the end of the CDR3, since the read stops 3 residues before it. The chain couples TRBV7-9 to TRBJ1-1, with 8 bases that match TRBD1. The CDR3 has 15 amino acids. Germline CDR1 reads SEHNR; CDR2 reads FQNEAQ (reference sequence). V shed 4 bases and J 0 bases; nucleotides not matched to a gene: 4. CDR3 amino acids: CASSSPTGVNTEAFF. Incomplete CDR3 DNA: TGTGCCAGCAGCTCCCCGACAGGGGTGAACACTGAA.